This T cell receptor (beta chain) was sequenced in a study of blood T cell repertoires in COVID-19 (dated by TCRdb to 2018 to 2020). Notes on the research overall: The collaborator samples originated in the United States, Italy and Spain and spanned the acute and convalescent phases of COVID-19. The prospective study material was composed of cDNA or gDNA derived from T cells, B-cell-depleted T cells, or PBMCs. Deeply sampled blood TCRbeta repertoires from subjects exposed to, actively infected with, or recovered from COVID-19 were included in the dataset. A freely available public database, intended as a resource for researchers studying the immune response to SARS-CoV-2, is where the repertoires were released. HLA class I and class II types, where available, came from metadata supplied by the sample provider rather than from assay-based typing. A de-identified subject ID, COVID-19 status, age in years and sex were almost always included in the sample metadata. The samples were drawn from two sources: the first 160 participants of the ongoing ImmuneRACE study, and about 1,300 subjects contributed by 6 global collaborators.

Trimming leaves V shorter by 2 bases and J shorter by 2 bases, with the junction holding 9 bases beyond the gene matches. There are 18 amino acids in the CDR3, from cysteine to phenylalanine inclusive. Just CDR3 DNA is preserved here, 54 bases in frame from base 1. As encoded in the germline V gene, CDR1 is KGHSY while CDR2 is FQNENV. The collaborating institutions used their own protocols to collect whole blood in K2EDTA tubes. Collaborator samples were shipped for TCRbeta analysis as frozen whole blood, isolated PBMCs, or DNA extracted from either sample type. Notes on this clone: Its antigen is not yet known. No clone much larger than this one lies a single base away; base qualities are absent.

Results the study describes overall, beyond this receptor: The quantity of clinical and demographic metadata differed by source and by participant and was supplied without curation.

TCRbeta CDR3 regions were amplified from genomic DNA by means of the immunoSEQ Assay, a bias-controlled multiplex PCR. The authors' pipeline ran thus. The number of nucleated cells in each sample was estimated from the amplification of reference gene primers within the assay. To quantify the absolute abundance of each unique TCRbeta CDR3 rearrangement, sequence reads were collapsed and filtered. For each sample, productive Simpson clonality was calculated by taking the square root of Simpson's diversity index across productive rearrangements. TCRdb mirrors the immuneACCESS table, restricted to in-frame sequences. Some clones are absent from its copies; in checked studies, under half trace to an unresolved V gene, and the reason for the others is unknown. That table is the source of V, J and clone size, and D and trimming were worked out from the DNA. This sample lists about 160,000 clones; about 85% were detected once. 3% to 4% of the sample goes to the ten largest clones.

Sequences were obtained from peripheral blood. The chain joins TRBV16 to TRBJ1-1; the central 12 bases match TRBD1. This clonotype was sampled from a human donor with acute or convalescent COVID-19. The donor label of this sample is uncertain. For the CDR3, the sequence is CASSQPGQGAGRNTEAFF. At the DNA level, the sequence is TGTGCCAGCAGCCAACCGGGACAGGGGGCTGGAAGAAACACTGAAGCTTTCTTT. Outside the CDR3, residues come from the reference TRBV16 and TRBJ1-1 proteins, so the full variable domain is: GEEVAQTPKHLVRGEGQKAKLYCAPIKGHSYVFWYQQVLKNEFKFLISFQNENVFDETGMPKERFSAKCLPNSPCSLEIQATKLEDSAVYFCASSQPGQGAGRNTEAFFGQGTRLTVV.